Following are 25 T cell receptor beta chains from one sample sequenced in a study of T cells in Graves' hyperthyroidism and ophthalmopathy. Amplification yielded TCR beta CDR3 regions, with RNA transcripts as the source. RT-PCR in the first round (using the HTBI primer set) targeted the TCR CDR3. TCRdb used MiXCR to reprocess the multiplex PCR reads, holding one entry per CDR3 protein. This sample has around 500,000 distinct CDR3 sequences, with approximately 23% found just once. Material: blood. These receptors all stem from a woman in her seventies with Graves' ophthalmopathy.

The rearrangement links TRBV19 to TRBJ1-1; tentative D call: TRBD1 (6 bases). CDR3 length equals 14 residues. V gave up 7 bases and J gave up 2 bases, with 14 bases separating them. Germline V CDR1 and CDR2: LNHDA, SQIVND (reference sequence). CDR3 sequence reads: CASKTGPHNTEAFF. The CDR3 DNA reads TGTGCCAGTAAGACAGGTCCCCACAACACTGAAGCTTTCTTT.

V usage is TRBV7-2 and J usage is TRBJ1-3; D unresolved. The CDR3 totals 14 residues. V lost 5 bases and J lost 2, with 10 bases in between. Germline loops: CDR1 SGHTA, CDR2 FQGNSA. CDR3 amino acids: CASSRTRAGNTIYF. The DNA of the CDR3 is TGTGCCAGCAGCCGAACACGGGCTGGAAACACCATATATTTT. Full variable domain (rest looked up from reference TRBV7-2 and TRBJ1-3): GAGVSQSPSNKVTEKGKDVELRCDPISGHTALYWYRQSLGQGLEFLIYFQGNSAPDKSGLPSDRFSAERTGGSVSTLTIQRTQQEDSAVYLCASSRTRAGNTIYFGEGSWLTVV.

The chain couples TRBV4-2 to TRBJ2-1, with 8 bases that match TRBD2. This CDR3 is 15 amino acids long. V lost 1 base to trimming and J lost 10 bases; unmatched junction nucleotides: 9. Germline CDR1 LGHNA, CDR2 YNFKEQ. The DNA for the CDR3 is TGTGCCAGCAGCCAAGTTTCAAGCGGGAGTTTCGAGCAGTTCTTC. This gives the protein CASSQVSSGSFEQFF.

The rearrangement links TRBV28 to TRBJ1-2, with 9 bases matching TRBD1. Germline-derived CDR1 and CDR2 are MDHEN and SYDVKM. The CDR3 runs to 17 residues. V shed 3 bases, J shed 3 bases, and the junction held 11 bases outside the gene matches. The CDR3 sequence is CASSFIGQGTGDYGYTF. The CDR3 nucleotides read TGTGCCAGCAGTTTTATCGGACAGGGGACAGGCGACTATGGCTACACCTTC.

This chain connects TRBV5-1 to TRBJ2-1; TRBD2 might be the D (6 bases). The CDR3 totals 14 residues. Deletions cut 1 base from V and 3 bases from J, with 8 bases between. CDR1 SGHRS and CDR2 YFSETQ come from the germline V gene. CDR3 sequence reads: CASSLRESYNEQFF. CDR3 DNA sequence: TGCGCCAGCAGCTTGCGGGAGAGCTACAATGAGCAGTTCTTC. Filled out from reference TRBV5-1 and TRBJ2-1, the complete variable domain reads KAGVTQTPRYLIKTRGQQVTLSCSPISGHRSVSWYQQTPGQGLQFLFEYFSETQRNKGNFPGRFSGRQFSNSRSEMNVSTLELGDSALYLCASSLRESYNEQFFGPGTRLTVL.

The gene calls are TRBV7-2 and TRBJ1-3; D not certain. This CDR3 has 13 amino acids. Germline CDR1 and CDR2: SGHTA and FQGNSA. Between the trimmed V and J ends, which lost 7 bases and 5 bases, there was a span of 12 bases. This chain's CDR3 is CASNTGRRNTIYF. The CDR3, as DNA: TGTGCCAGCAACACCGGGAGAAGAAACACCATATATTTT.

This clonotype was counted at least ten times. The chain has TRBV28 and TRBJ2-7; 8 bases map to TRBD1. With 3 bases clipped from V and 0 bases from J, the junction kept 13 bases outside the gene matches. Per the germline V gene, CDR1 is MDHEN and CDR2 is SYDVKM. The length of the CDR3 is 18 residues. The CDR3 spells CASSFQGADPLPSYEQYF. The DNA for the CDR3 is TGTGCCAGCAGTTTTCAGGGGGCTGACCCTCTCCCCTCCTACGAGCAGTACTTC.

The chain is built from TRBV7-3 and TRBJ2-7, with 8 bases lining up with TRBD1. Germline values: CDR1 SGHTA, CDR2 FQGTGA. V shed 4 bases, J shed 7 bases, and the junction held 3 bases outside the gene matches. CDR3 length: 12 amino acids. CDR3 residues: CASSSQGAEQYF. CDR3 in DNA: TGTGCCAGCAGCTCGCAGGGGGCAGAGCAGTACTTC.

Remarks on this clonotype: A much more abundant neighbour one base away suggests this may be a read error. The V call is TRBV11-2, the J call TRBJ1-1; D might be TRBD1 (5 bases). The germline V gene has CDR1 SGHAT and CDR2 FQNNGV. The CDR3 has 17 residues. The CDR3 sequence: CASSLGVGGVVNSEAFF. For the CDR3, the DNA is TGTGCCAGCAGCTTAGGAGTTGGGGGAGTTGTGAACTCTGAAGCTTTCTTT.

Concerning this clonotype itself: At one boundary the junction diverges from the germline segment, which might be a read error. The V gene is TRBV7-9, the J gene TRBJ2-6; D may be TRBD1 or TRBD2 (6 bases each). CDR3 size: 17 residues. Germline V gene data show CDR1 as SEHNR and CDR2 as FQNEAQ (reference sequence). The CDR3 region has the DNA TGCGCCAGCAGCCAAGTGAAGGGGGGCACTGGGGCCAACGTCCTGACTTTC. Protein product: CASSQVKGGTGANVLTF.

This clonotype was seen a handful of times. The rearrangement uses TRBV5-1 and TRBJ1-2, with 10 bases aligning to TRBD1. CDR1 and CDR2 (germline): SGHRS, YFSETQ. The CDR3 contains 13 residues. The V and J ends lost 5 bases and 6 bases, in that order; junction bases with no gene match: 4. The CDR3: CASRRDRGNGYTF. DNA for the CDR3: TGCGCCAGCAGACGGGACAGGGGCAATGGCTACACCTTC.

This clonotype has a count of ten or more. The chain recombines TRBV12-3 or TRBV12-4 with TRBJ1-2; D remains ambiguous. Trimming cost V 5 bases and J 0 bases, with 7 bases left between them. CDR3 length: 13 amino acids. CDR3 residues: CASSQSTNYGYTF. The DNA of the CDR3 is TGTGCCAGCAGTCAGTCTACTAACTATGGCTACACCTTC.

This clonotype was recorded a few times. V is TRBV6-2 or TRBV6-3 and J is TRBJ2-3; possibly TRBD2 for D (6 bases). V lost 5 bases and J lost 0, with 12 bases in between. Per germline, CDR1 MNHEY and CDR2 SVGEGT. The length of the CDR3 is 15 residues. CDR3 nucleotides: TGTGCCAGCAGTACCTACGGGGGAAGCACAGATACGCAGTATTTT. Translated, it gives CASSTYGGSTDTQYF.

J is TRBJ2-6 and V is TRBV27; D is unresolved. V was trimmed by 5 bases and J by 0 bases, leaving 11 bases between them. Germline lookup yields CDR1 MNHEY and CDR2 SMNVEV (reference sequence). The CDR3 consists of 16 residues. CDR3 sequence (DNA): TGTGCCAGCAGTCTTTATGGGTTCTCTGGGGCCAACGTCCTGACTTTC. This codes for CASSLYGFSGANVLTF.

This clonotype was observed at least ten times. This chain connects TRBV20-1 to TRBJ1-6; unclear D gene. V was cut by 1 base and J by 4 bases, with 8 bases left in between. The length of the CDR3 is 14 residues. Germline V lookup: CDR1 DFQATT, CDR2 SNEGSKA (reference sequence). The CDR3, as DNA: TGCAGTGCTAGAGCTAGACGGTATAATTCACCCCTCCACTTT. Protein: CSARARRYNSPLHF.

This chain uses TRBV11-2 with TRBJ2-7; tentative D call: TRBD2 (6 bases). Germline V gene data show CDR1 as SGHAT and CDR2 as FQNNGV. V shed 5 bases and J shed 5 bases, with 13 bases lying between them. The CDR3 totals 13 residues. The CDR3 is CASSPGGGDEQYF. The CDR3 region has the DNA TGTGCCAGCAGCCCTGGTGGCGGGGACGAGCAGTACTTC.

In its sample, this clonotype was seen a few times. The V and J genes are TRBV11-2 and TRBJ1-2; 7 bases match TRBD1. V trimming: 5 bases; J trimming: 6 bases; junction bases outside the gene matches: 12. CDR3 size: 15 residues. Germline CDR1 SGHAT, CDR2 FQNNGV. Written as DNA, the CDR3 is TGTGCCAGCAGCCTCACGGACAGGCAACTAAATGGCTACACCTTC. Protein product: CASSLTDRQLNGYTF.

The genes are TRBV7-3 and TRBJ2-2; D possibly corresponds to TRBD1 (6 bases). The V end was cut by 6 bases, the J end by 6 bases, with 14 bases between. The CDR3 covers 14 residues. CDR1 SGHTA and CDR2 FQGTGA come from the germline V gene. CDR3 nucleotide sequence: TGTGCCAGCAGTCCTCAGGGGAGAGCCGGGGAGCTGTTTTTT. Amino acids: CASSPQGRAGELFF.

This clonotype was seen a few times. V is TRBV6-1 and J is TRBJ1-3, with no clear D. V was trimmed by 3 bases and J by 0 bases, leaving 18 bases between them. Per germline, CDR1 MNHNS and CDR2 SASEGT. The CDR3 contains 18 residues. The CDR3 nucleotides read TGTGCCAGCAGTGAGCTTCAGTTGTGGAACCACTCTGGAAACACCATATATTTT. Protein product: CASSELQLWNHSGNTIYF.

In DNA, the CDR3 is TGTGCCAGCAGCCCTGGGGGTGGGACAGGGAAGAACTACGAGCAGTACTTC. The encoded protein is CASSPGGGTGKNYEQYF. The genes are TRBV7-9 and TRBJ2-7; 9 bases are shared with TRBD1. Unmatched junction bases numbered 14, after V lost 5 bases and J lost 3 bases. This CDR3 region has 17 residues. Germline V gene data show CDR1 as SEHNR and CDR2 as FQNEAQ (reference sequence).

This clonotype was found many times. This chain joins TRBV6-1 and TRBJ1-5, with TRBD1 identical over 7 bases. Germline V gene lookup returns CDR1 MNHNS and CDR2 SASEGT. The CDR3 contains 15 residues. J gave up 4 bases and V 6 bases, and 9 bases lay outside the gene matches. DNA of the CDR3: TGTGCCAGCAGACCGACAGGGTTTCGAAATCAGCCCCAGCATTTT. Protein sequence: CASRPTGFRNQPQHF.

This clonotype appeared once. CDR3 in DNA: TGTGCCAGCAGCCCCGGACCGGGGGGCGAGGAAAAACTGTTTTTT. Its translation is CASSPGPGGEEKLFF. The rearrangement joins TRBV6-2 or TRBV6-3 to TRBJ1-4; D might be TRBD1 (6 bases). The CDR3 is made up of 15 amino acids. Germline values: CDR1 MNHEY, CDR2 SVGEGT. Trimming removed 6 bases from V and 8 bases from J, with 19 bases in between.

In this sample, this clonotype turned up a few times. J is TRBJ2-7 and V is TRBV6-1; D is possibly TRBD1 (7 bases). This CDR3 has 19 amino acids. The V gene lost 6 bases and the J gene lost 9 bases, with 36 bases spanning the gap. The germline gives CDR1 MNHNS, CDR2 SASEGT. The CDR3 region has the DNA TGTGCCAGCAGCTCCAGACAGGGCCCCTTAACCTCCTCGGGAGTCCGGCAGTACTTC. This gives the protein CASSSRQGPLTSSGVRQYF.

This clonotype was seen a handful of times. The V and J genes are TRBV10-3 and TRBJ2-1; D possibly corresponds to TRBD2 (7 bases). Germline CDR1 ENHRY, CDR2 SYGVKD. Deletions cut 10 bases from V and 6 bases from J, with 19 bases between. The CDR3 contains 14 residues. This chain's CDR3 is CATTGAGARNEQFF. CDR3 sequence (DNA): TGTGCCACCACGGGTGCGGGGGCACGCAATGAGCAGTTCTTC.

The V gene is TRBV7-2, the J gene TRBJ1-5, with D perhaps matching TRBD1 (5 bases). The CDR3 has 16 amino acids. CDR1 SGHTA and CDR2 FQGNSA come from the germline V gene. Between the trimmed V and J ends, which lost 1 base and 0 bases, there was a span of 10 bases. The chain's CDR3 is CASSLVTGTSNQPQHF. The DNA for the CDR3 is TGTGCCAGCAGCTTAGTAACAGGTACTAGCAATCAGCCCCAGCATTTT.